A single sample gave rise to the 32 T cell receptor beta chains below, sequenced in a study of T cell repertoires in cytomegalovirus infection. TCRdb re-called the reads with MiXCR, one entry per CDR3 protein. The data show under 850,000 distinct CDR3 sequences, about 33% seen once. Their antigens are not known. This specimen consisted of cultured PBMCs, obtained from culture after CMV antigen stimulation. The source is a human donor in good health (CMV status not recorded). Some clones in this sample may be carry-over from other donors' samples.

This clonotype showed up just a few times. This sequence joins TRBV12-3 or TRBV12-4 and TRBJ2-1; TRBD1 agrees at 9 bases. V lost 4 bases to trimming and J lost 4 bases; unmatched junction nucleotides: 8. The CDR3 has 16 residues. CDR3 in DNA: TGTGCCAGCAGTTCGACAACCGGGACAGGGTACAATGAGCAGTTCTTC. The encoded protein is CASSSTTGTGYNEQFF.

The V and J genes are TRBV12-3 or TRBV12-4 and TRBJ2-1; D unresolved. The V gene lost 6 bases and the J gene lost 5 bases, with 17 bases spanning the gap. This CDR3 comprises 15 residues. CDR3 coding DNA: TGTGCCAGCAGGCCTTCCGGTGGTCCTAACAATGAGCAGTTCTTC. As protein: CASRPSGGPNNEQFF.

This chain links TRBV7-8 with TRBJ2-7; 7 bases match TRBD1. CDR1 is SGHVS and CDR2 is FQNEAQ in the germline V gene. The length of the CDR3 is 14 residues. Trimming at V came to 0 bases and at J to 2 bases, leaving 1 base not matched to a gene. Here the CDR3 reads CASSLAQGTYEQYF. The CDR3 DNA is TGTGCCAGCAGCTTAGCACAGGGGACCTACGAGCAGTACTTC. Using reference TRBV7-8 and TRBJ2-7 for the parts outside the CDR3, the full variable domain is GAGVSQSPRYKVAKRGQDVALRCDPISGHVSLFWYQQALGQGPEFLTYFQNEAQLDKSGLPSDRFFAERPEGSVSTLKIQRTQQEDSAVYLCASSLAQGTYEQYFGPGTRLTVT.

This clonotype has just a few counts. The rearrangement uses TRBV10-3 and TRBJ2-3, with D perhaps matching TRBD1 (6 bases). CDR1 and CDR2 (germline): ENHRY, SYGVKD. With 7 bases removed from V and 2 bases from J, the gap between germline ends came to 13 bases. The CDR3 runs to 14 residues. CDR3 residues: CAITGTPNTDTQYF. In DNA, the CDR3 is TGTGCCATCACGGGGACACCGAACACAGATACGCAGTATTTT.

This clonotype was found many times. The chain has TRBV7-2 and TRBJ2-3; D is unresolved. The V end lost 5 bases, the J end lost 4 bases, and 13 bases lay between the germline ends. CDR3 length: 14 residues. Germline V gives CDR1 SGHTA, CDR2 FQGNSA. DNA for the CDR3: TGTGCCAGCAGCCCTCACAGCGTGGCAGATACGCAGTATTTT. Its protein product is CASSPHSVADTQYF.

This clonotype was seen many times. V is TRBV7-2 and J is TRBJ2-7, with 7 nucleotides matching TRBD2. The CDR3 length is 15 residues. After removal of 1 base from V and 2 bases from J, the junction contained 5 bases not matched to a gene. Germline lookup yields CDR1 SGHTA and CDR2 FQGNSA. For the CDR3, the DNA is TGTGCCAGCAGCTTAGGCGGACTAGTGGCCTACGAGCAGTACTTC. Translating gives CASSLGGLVAYEQYF.

The genes are TRBV4-1 and TRBJ2-7; 8 bases map to TRBD2. The CDR3 sequence is 15 residues long. Trimming took 4 bases from V and 1 from J; bases not matched to a gene: 6. Germline values: CDR1 MGHRA, CDR2 YSYEKL. CDR3 nucleotides: TGCGCCAGCAGCCGAGCTGTAGCGGGGTCCTACGAGCAGTACTTC. It specifies CASSRAVAGSYEQYF.

This clonotype was detected a few times. V is TRBV6-5 and J is TRBJ2-3, with a tentative D call TRBD1 (6 bases). The V end lost 0 bases, the J end lost 4 bases, and 17 bases lay between the germline ends. Germline CDR1 and CDR2: MNHEY and SVGAGI. The CDR3 length is 17 residues. CDR3 amino acids: CASSYSMENRDADTQYF. CDR3 nucleotide sequence: TGTGCCAGCAGTTACTCGATGGAGAACAGGGACGCAGATACGCAGTATTTT.

This chain connects TRBV5-6 to TRBJ1-1; possible D gene TRBD1, 5 bases. This CDR3 region has 15 residues. Germline V gene data show CDR1 as SGHDT and CDR2 as YYEEEE. V lost 0 bases to trimming and J lost 4 bases, with 13 bases between them. The CDR3 coding sequence is TGTGCCAGCAGCTTGGGCTTTGGGGGTTTCACTGAAGCTTTCTTT. Residues: CASSLGFGGFTEAFF.

The chain employs TRBV20-1 and TRBJ2-7; D is unclear. The length of the CDR3 is 15 residues. Trimming pared 0 bases from V and 3 bases from J, leaving 15 bases between. Germline V gives CDR1 DFQATT, CDR2 SNEGSKA (reference sequence). Here the CDR3 reads CSARDHARNGYEQYF. In DNA form, the CDR3 reads TGCAGTGCTAGAGATCACGCAAGGAACGGCTACGAGCAGTACTTC.

The sample holds a few counts of this clonotype. This rearrangement joins TRBV6-6 to TRBJ1-1; D not resolved. CDR3 size: 14 residues. CDR1 is MNHNY and CDR2 is SVGAGI in the germline V gene (reference sequence). Trimming cost V 7 bases and J 5 bases, with 17 bases left between them. The CDR3 region has the DNA TGTGCCAGCACCTCACGAATAGACGGAACTGAAGCTTTCTTT. Encoded protein: CASTSRIDGTEAFF.

This chain uses TRBV7-2 with TRBJ2-2, with TRBD2 matching over 13 bases. V was pared by 5 bases and J by 4 bases, with 10 bases of the junction left unmatched. The CDR3 totals 18 residues. CDR1 is SGHTA, CDR2 FQGNSA, per germline. CDR3 amino acids: CASSLGLAGPDGTGELFF. The CDR3 nucleotides are TGTGCCAGCAGCCTGGGACTAGCGGGACCCGATGGCACCGGGGAGCTGTTTTTT.

The genes are TRBV6-5 and TRBJ1-2; 7 nucleotides match TRBD1. V shed 5 bases and J 8 bases; nucleotides not matched to a gene: 8. Per germline, CDR1 MNHEY and CDR2 SVGAGI. This CDR3 has 13 amino acids. The CDR3 is CASSRTGEGGYTF. In DNA form, the CDR3 reads TGTGCCAGCAGTCGAACAGGGGAGGGAGGCTACACCTTC.

This clonotype was counted a few times. The chain has TRBV6-2 or TRBV6-3 and TRBJ2-7; D is uncertain. V lost 4 bases to trimming and J lost 7 bases, with 11 bases between them. The CDR3 has 12 amino acids. The germline CDR1 and CDR2 sequences are MNHEY and SVGEGT. The CDR3 is CASSSRLGEQYF. The CDR3 DNA sequence: TGTGCCAGCAGTTCCCGATTAGGTGAGCAGTACTTC.

The sample holds many counts of this clonotype. This rearrangement joins TRBV7-2 to TRBJ1-3; D remains ambiguous. The V and J ends lost 5 bases and 3 bases respectively, with 11 bases between them. The CDR3 extends over 14 amino acids. Germline CDR1 reads SGHTA; CDR2 reads FQGNSA. CDR3 region: CASSPPGNGNTIYF. The CDR3 nucleotides read TGTGCCAGCAGCCCCCCGGGGAATGGAAACACCATATATTTT.

This clonotype came up a few times. This chain joins TRBV7-2 and TRBJ2-1; D remains unclear. The V gene lost 3 bases and the J gene lost 6 bases, with 18 bases spanning the gap. CDR3 length equals 16 residues. The germline CDR1 and CDR2 sequences are SGHTA and FQGNSA. This CDR3 reads CASSLIRTSGFNEQFF. CDR3 DNA: TGTGCCAGCAGCTTGATTCGGACCTCCGGGTTCAATGAGCAGTTCTTC.

The chain is built from TRBV27 and TRBJ1-1, with 7 bases lining up with TRBD1. The CDR3 is made up of 13 amino acids. The V and J ends lost 10 bases and 5 bases, in that order; junction bases with no gene match: 10. Germline V gene lookup returns CDR1 MNHEY and CDR2 SMNVEV (reference sequence). The CDR3 DNA reads TGTGCCACCATTGGCCCAGGGGGGACTGAAGCTTTCTTT. Its translation: CATIGPGGTEAFF.

This clonotype was detected a few times. The rearrangement uses TRBV12-3 or TRBV12-4 and TRBJ2-1; 10 nucleotides align to TRBD1. The CDR3 has 14 amino acids. The trim removed 6 bases at V and 8 bases at J, leaving 7 bases unmatched. CDR3 in DNA: TGTGCCAGCAGGCCGGGACAGGGGAGCCATGAGCAGTTCTTC. This codes for CASRPGQGSHEQFF.

The chain carries TRBV12-3 or TRBV12-4 and TRBJ2-3; a weak D match, TRBD1 (5 bases). This CDR3 has 13 amino acids. V lost 8 bases to trimming and J lost 4 bases, with 13 bases between them. CDR3 sequence (DNA): TGTGCCAGCGGGTCACAGGAGTCAGATACGCAGTATTTT. This gives the protein CASGSQESDTQYF.

In its sample, this clonotype was seen a few times. The CDR3 sequence is CASSQVGGSPLHF. The CDR3 DNA sequence: TGCGCCAGCAGCCAAGTTGGGGGTTCACCCCTCCACTTT. The V gene is TRBV4-3, the J gene TRBJ1-6, with D perhaps TRBD1 (5 bases). CDR3 size: 13 residues. Trimming left V 1 base short and J 9 bases short, with 7 bases between. Germline V gene sequence: CDR1 LGHNA, CDR2 YSLEER.

This sequence joins TRBV2 and TRBJ2-3; either TRBD1 or TRBD2 may fit D (5 bases each). V was cut by 6 bases and J by 0 bases, with 10 bases left in between. There are 14 residues in the CDR3. The germline CDR1 and CDR2 sequences are SNHLY and FYNNEI. CDR3 sequence: CASRSGPSTDTQYF. CDR3 DNA sequence: TGTGCCAGCAGGTCGGGACCCAGCACAGATACGCAGTATTTT.

The chain employs TRBV12-3 or TRBV12-4 and TRBJ2-3; D perhaps matches TRBD1 (5 bases). The CDR3 contains 14 residues. The V end lost 8 bases, the J end lost 0 bases, and 12 bases lay between the germline ends. The CDR3 is CASGSGSSTDTQYF. Here the CDR3 DNA reads TGTGCCAGCGGTTCAGGGTCTAGCACAGATACGCAGTATTTT.

The chain couples TRBV12-3 or TRBV12-4 to TRBJ2-2; D unresolved. This CDR3 comprises 13 residues. V lost 3 bases to trimming and J lost 4 bases, with 6 bases between them. The CDR3 nucleotides are TGTGCCAGCAGTTTCAAAAGCACCGGGGAGCTGTTTTTT. Encoded protein: CASSFKSTGELFF.

This clonotype was counted only a few times. This sequence joins TRBV19 and TRBJ1-4, with 12 nucleotides matching TRBD1. V lost 4 bases, J lost 8 bases, and 11 bases stayed unmatched. From germline, CDR1 is LNHDA and CDR2 SQIVND (reference sequence). The CDR3 sequence is 17 residues long. CDR3 DNA: TGTGCCAGTAGTACCCACGGGACAGGGGGCGCCCAGGAAAAACTGTTTTTT. Translation gives CASSTHGTGGAQEKLFF.

Concerning this clonotype itself: One end of the junction varies from germline; a read error may be responsible. The chain uses TRBV19 and TRBJ2-3, with D perhaps TRBD1 or TRBD2 (6 bases each). The CDR3 consists of 15 residues. The V gene's germline CDR1 is LNHDA and CDR2 SQIVND (reference sequence). DNA of the CDR3: TGTGCCGGTAGTCGAACAGGGTCGGGAGTGGATACGCAGTATTTT. Translating it yields CAGSRTGSGVDTQYF.

This clonotype was seen more than once but under ten times. This chain joins TRBV15 and TRBJ1-3; D gene unclear. V gave up 1 base and J gave up 2 bases, with 12 bases separating them. Germline loops: CDR1 LNHNV, CDR2 YYDKDF (reference sequence). The CDR3 consists of 16 residues. This CDR3 is CATSRGLGSAGNTIYF. CDR3 nucleotides: TGTGCCACCAGCAGAGGATTAGGGTCGGCTGGAAACACCATATATTTT.

The table lists this clonotype with a few counts. V and J are TRBV19 and TRBJ1-5; 10 nucleotides align to TRBD1. This CDR3 is 17 amino acids long. Germline V gene lookup returns CDR1 LNHDA and CDR2 SQIVND (reference sequence). Trimming cost V 3 bases and J 6 bases; bases outside gene matches: 11. The CDR3 spells CASSMIAGTGVAQPQHF. CDR3 nucleotides: TGTGCCAGTAGTATGATCGCCGGGACAGGGGTGGCTCAGCCCCAGCATTTT.

The chain is built from TRBV7-2 and TRBJ1-2, with 9 positions matching TRBD1. Germline V gene data show CDR1 as SGHTA and CDR2 as FQGNSA. J was trimmed by 4 bases and V by 0 bases; bases with no gene match: 3. The CDR3 has 15 amino acids. CDR3 loop: CASSLAPDRGYGYTF. The CDR3 DNA is TGTGCCAGCAGCTTAGCCCCGGACAGGGGCTATGGCTACACCTTC. The variable domain in full, with the rest retrieved from reference TRBV7-2 and TRBJ1-2, is GAGVSQSPSNKVTEKGKDVELRCDPISGHTALYWYRQSLGQGLEFLIYFQGNSAPDKSGLPSDRFSAERTGGSVSTLTIQRTQQEDSAVYLCASSLAPDRGYGYTFGSGTRLTVV.

This clonotype has a count of ten or more. V and J are TRBV7-2 and TRBJ2-1; no clear D gene. The germline gives CDR1 SGHTA, CDR2 FQGNSA. With 6 bases removed from V and 0 bases from J, the gap between germline ends came to 6 bases. This CDR3 has 13 residues. The CDR3 DNA sequence: TGTGCCAGCAGAGGAAGCTCCTACAATGAGCAGTTCTTC. Protein: CASRGSSYNEQFF. The full variable domain, with the rest looked up from reference TRBV7-2 and TRBJ2-1, is GAGVSQSPSNKVTEKGKDVELRCDPISGHTALYWYRQSLGQGLEFLIYFQGNSAPDKSGLPSDRFSAERTGGSVSTLTIQRTQQEDSAVYLCASRGSSYNEQFFGPGTRLTVL.

This clonotype appeared a few times. This chain uses TRBV7-2 with TRBJ2-1; 10 bases line up with TRBD2. V trimming: 2 bases; J trimming: 2 bases; junction bases outside the gene matches: 3. The germline V gene has CDR1 SGHTA and CDR2 FQGNSA. The CDR3 contains 16 residues. For the CDR3, the DNA is TGTGCCAGCAGCTTATTGACTAGCGGGCCCTACAATGAGCAGTTCTTC. The encoded protein is CASSLLTSGPYNEQFF.

This chain connects TRBV6-6 to TRBJ1-6, with TRBD1 matching 7 bases. J lost 8 bases, V lost 10 bases, and 11 bases had no gene match. The CDR3 has 14 amino acids. Germline CDR1 and CDR2: MNHNY and SVGAGI (reference sequence). CDR3 loop: CATTRQGSDSPLHF. Written as DNA, the CDR3 is TGTGCCACGACTCGACAGGGTAGCGATTCACCCCTCCACTTT.

The count of this clonotype is one. V usage is TRBV5-4 and J usage is TRBJ2-1; 10 bases match TRBD2. This CDR3 is built from 17 residues. CDR1 is SGHNT and CDR2 is YYREEE in the germline V gene (reference sequence). The junction had 16 bases not matched to a gene; V was cut back by 4 bases and J by 9 bases. The CDR3 DNA is TGTGCCAGCAGCCGCCCCGGGCTAGCGGGGGATTCCGGTGAGCAGTTCTTC. Residues: CASSRPGLAGDSGEQFF.